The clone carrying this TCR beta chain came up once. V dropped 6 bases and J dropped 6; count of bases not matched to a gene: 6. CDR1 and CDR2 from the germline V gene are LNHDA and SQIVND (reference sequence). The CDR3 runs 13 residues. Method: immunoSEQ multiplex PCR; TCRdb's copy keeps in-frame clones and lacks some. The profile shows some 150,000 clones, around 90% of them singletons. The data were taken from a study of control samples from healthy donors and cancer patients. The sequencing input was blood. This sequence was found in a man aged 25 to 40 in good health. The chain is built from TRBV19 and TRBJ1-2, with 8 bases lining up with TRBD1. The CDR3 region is CASSSTGENGYTF. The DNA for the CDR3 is TGTGCCAGTAGCTCGACAGGGGAAAATGGCTACACCTTC.